This T cell receptor beta chain derives from a study of Ad26.COV2.S vaccination and SARS-CoV-2 variants. For the study at large: Intramuscularly, Ad26.COV2.S was given either once or twice, 56 days apart.

Repertoires were generated with immunoSEQ multiplex PCR, while TCRdb's copy carries only in-frame clones and drops some. The sample has 200,000 to 250,000 clones, 85% to 90% seen once. Germline V CDR1 and CDR2: LGHNA, YSLEER. The CDR3 consists of 13 residues. Trimming took off 0 bases at V and 7 bases at J, with 9 bases between the two ends. Documented treatment: roughly 19 received Ad26.COV2.S at low or high dose, single or two shots; 5 received placebo; per-sample allocation not given. Day 63 after the first vaccine or placebo injection was the time point for sampling. The source is a person between 18 and 65 years old who received the Ad26.COV2.S COVID-19 vaccine or a placebo. This chain links TRBV4-3 with TRBJ1-2; possibly TRBD1 for D (5 bases). The starting material was peripheral blood, obtained in a trial of Ad26.COV2.S vaccine versus placebo. CDR3 loop: CASSQDRVTGYTF. The CDR3 nucleotides are TGCGCCAGCAGCCAAGACAGGGTAACTGGCTACACCTTC.